This TCR beta chain was recovered during a study of blood T cell repertoires in COVID-19. Looked up from germline, CDR1 is SQVTM and CDR2 is ANQGSEA. The CDR3 runs 13 residues. The trim removed 5 bases at V and 5 bases at J, leaving 8 bases unmatched. Profiled with immunoSEQ multiplex PCR; TCRdb holds only in-frame clones, not every one. Of a few hundred thousand clones listed, 89% are singletons. The sequenced sample consisted of peripheral blood. The clonotype originates from a woman aged 25 to 39 with COVID-19, enrolled during active disease. The chain employs TRBV29-1 and TRBJ2-5; 7 nucleotides align to TRBD2. The CDR3 sequence is CSVKSGGTETQYF. DNA of the CDR3: TGCAGCGTTAAGTCCGGGGGGACGGAGACCCAGTACTTC.